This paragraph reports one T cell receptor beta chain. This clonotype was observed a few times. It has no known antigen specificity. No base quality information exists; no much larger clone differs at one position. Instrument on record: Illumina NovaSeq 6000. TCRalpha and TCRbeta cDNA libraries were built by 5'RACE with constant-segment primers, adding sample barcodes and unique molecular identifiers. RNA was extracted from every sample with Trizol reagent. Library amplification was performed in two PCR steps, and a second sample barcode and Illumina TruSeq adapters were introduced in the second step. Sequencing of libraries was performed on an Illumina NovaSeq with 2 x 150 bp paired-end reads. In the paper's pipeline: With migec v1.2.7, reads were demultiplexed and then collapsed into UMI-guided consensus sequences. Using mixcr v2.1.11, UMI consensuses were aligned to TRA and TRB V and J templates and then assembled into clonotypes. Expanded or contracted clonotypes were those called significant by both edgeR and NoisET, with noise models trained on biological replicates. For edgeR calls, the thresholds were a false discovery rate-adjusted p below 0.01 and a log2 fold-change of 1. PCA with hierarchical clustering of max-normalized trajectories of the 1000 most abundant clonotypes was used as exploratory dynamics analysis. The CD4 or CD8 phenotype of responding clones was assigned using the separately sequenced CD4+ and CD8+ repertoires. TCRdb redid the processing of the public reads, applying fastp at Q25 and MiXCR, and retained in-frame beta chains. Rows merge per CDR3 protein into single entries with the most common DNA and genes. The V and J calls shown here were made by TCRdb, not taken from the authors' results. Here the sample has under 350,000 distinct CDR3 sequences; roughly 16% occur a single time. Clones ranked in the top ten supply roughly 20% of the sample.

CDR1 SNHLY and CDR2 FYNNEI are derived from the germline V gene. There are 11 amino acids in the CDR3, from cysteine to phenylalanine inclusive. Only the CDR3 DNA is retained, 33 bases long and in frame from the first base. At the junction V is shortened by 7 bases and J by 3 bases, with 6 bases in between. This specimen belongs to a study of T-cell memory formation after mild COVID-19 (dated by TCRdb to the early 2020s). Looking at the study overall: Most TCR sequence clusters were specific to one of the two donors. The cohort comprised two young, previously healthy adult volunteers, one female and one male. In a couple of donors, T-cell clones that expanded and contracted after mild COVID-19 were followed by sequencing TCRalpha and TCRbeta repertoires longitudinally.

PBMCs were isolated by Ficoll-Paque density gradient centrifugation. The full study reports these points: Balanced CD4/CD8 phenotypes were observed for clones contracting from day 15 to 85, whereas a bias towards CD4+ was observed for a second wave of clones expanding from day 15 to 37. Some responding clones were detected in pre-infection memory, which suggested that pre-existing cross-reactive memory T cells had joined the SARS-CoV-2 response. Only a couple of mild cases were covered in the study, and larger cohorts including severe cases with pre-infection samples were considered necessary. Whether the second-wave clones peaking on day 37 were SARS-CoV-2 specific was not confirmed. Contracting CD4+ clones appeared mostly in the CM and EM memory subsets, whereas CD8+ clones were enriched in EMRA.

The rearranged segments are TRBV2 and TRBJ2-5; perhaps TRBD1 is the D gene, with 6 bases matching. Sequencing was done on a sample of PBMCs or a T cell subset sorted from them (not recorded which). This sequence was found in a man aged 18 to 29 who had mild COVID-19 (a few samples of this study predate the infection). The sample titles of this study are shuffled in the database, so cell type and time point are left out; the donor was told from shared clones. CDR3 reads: CASKGEETQYF. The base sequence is TGTGCCAGCAAGGGGGAAGAGACCCAGTACTTC.